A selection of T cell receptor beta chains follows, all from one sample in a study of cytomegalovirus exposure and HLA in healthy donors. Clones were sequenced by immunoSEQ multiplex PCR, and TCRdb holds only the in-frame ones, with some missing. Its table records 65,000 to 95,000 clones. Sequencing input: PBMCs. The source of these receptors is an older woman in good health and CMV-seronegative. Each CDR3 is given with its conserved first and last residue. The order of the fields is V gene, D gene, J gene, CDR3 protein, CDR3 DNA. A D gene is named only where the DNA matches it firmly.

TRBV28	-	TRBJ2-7	CASSFPLFSEQYF	TGTGCCAGCAGTTTCCCCCTCTTTAGCGAGCAGTACTTC
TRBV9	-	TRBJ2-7	CASSVEGGTVHYEQYF	TGTGCCAGCAGCGTAGAGGGCGGGACAGTGCACTACGAGCAGTACTTC
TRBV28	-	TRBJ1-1	CASSLMGQVNTEAFF	TGTGCCAGCAGTTTAATGGGACAAGTGAACACTGAAGCTTTCTTT
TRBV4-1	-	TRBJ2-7	CASSQERGPGNEQYF	TGCGCCAGCAGCCAAGAGCGGGGGCCAGGGAACGAGCAGTACTTC
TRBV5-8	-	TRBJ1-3	CASSFQGNTIYF	TGTGCCAGCAGCTTCCAGGGAAACACCATATATTTT
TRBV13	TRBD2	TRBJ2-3	CASSSFSGRSTDTQYF	TGTGCCAGCAGCTCCTTTAGCGGGAGAAGCACAGATACGCAGTATTTT
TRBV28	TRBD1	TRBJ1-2	CASRSLGQGKYGYTF	TGTGCCAGCAGGTCCCTCGGACAGGGCAAATATGGCTACACCTTC
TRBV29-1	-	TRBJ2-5	CSVAGLTETQYF	TGCAGCGTGGCGGGCCTTACCGAGACCCAGTACTTC
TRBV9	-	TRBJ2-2	CASSVERVAGNPNTGELFF	TGTGCCAGCAGCGTAGAGCGCGTTGCCGGGAACCCGAACACCGGGGAGCTGTTTTTT
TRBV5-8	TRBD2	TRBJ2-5	CASSPLGLAGEQYF	TGTGCCAGCAGCCCCCTGGGACTAGCGGGTGAGCAGTACTTC
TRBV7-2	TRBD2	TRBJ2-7	CASSSTSGARYEQYF	TGTGCCAGCAGCTCCACTAGCGGGGCTAGGTACGAGCAGTACTTC
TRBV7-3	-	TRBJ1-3	CASSPRLVSGNTIYF	TGTGCCAGCAGCCCACGACTTGTCTCTGGAAACACCATATATTTT
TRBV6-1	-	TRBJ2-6	CASFEGAGANVLTF	TGTGCCAGCTTTGAGGGGGCTGGGGCCAACGTCCTGACTTTC
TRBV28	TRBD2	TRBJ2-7	CASSSPTGLAGGQYF	TGTGCCAGCAGCTCCCCTACGGGACTAGCGGGAGGACAGTACTTC
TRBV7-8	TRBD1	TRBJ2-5	CASSQRTGMETQYF	TGTGCCAGCAGCCAACGGACAGGGATGGAGACCCAGTACTTC
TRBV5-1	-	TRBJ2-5	CASAVQGQWETQYF	TGCGCCAGCGCAGTTCAGGGTCAGTGGGAGACCCAGTACTTC
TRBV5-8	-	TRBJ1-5	CASSDKGTGLSNQPQHF	TGTGCCAGCAGCGACAAGGGAACAGGCCTTAGCAATCAGCCCCAGCATTTT
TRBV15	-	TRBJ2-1	CATSPESGRSSITNEQFF	TGTGCCACCAGCCCGGAAAGCGGGCGGAGTAGTATAACCAATGAGCAGTTCTTC
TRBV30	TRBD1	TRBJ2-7	CAWTRPGQTYEQYF	TGTGCCTGGACACGCCCGGGACAGACTTACGAGCAGTACTTC
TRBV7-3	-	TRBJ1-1	CASSPQGGHTEAFF	TGTGCCAGCAGCCCTCAGGGAGGGCACACTGAAGCTTTCTTT
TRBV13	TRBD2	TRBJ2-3	CASSSLAGGTDTQYF	TGTGCCAGCAGCTCGCTAGCGGGGGGTACAGATACGCAGTATTTT
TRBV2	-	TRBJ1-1	CASSQQQGADTEAFF	TGTGCCAGCAGTCAACAACAGGGTGCAGACACTGAAGCTTTCTTT
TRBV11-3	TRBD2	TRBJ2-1	CASSFSGRAYNEQFF	TGTGCCAGCAGCTTTAGCGGGAGGGCCTACAATGAGCAGTTCTTC
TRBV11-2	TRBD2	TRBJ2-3	CASSLGLAGGRDTQYF	TGTGCCAGCAGCTTAGGGCTAGCGGGAGGAAGAGATACGCAGTATTTT
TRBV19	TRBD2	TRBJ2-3	CASSTGTSGIYTDTQYF	TGTGCCAGTAGTACCGGGACTAGCGGGATCTACACAGATACGCAGTATTTT
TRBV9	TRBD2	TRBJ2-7	CASSVGGGRGNEQYF	TGTGCCAGCAGCGTAGGTGGCGGGAGAGGGAACGAGCAGTACTTC
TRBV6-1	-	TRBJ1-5	CASIKGREDQPQHF	TGTGCCAGCATAAAGGGGAGGGAGGATCAGCCCCAGCATTTT
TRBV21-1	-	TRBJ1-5	CASSRELTGNQPQHF	TGTGCCAGCAGTCGCGAATTAACAGGGAATCAGCCCCAGCATTTT
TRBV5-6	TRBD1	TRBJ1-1	CASSPGGQFRTEAFF	TGTGCCAGCAGCCCAGGGGGACAGTTTAGGACTGAAGCTTTCTTT
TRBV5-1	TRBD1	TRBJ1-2	CASSFSTGHYGYTF	TGCGCCAGCAGCTTCTCGACAGGGCACTATGGCTACACCTTC
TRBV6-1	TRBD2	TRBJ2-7	CASRIAGGAYEQYF	TGTGCCAGCAGAATAGCGGGAGGAGCCTACGAGCAGTACTTC
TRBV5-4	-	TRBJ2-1	CASSWQSSYNEQFF	TGTGCCAGCAGCTGGCAGTCCTCCTACAATGAGCAGTTCTTC
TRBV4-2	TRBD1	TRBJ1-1	CASSQTRTGVGPYRGEAFF	TGTGCCAGCAGCCAAACCCGGACAGGGGTCGGTCCCTATCGGGGTGAAGCTTTCTTT
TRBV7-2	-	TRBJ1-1	CASSLIHGGFGTEAFF	TGTGCCAGCAGCTTAATTCATGGGGGGTTCGGCACTGAAGCTTTCTTT
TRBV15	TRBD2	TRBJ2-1	CATSRDLGGSGNEQFF	TGTGCCACCAGCAGAGATCTGGGGGGGAGCGGCAATGAGCAGTTCTTC